This TCR beta chain stems from a study of T-cell memory formation after mild COVID-19. Study context: Largely donor-specific sequence clusters came from two donors. General observations from the study: Whether day 37 second-wave clones are SARS-CoV-2-specific was not confirmed. The study found contracting CD4+ clones mainly in CM and EM and contracting CD8+ clones in EMRA.

MiXCR, applied by TCRdb to the 5' RACE reads, yields one record per CDR3 protein. The sample contains 100,000 to 150,000 distinct CDR3 sequences, approximately 15% of which appear only once. This clonotype was picked up a small number of times. Its target is not known. Sequences were obtained from PBMCs or a T cell subset sorted from them (not recorded which). This TCR was sampled from an adult woman who had mild COVID-19 (a few samples of this study predate the infection). Cell type and time point are not known.

CDR3 sequence reads: CASSSGTGGTLSYEQYF. The CDR3 region has the DNA TGTGCCAGCAGTTCGGGGACAGGGGGGACGCTTTCCTACGAGCAGTACTTC. The chain combines TRBV27 with TRBJ2-7; 11 bases line up with TRBD1. In germline, CDR1 is MNHEY, CDR2 SMNVEV (reference sequence). With V trimmed by 4 bases and J by 1 base, 9 bases remained unmatched. The CDR3 covers 17 residues.